A selection of T cell receptor beta chains follows, all from one sample in a study of shared clonotypes between healthy human individuals. Method: immunoSEQ multiplex PCR; TCRdb's copy keeps in-frame clones and lacks some. Found here are approximately 470,000 clones, around 85% of them singletons; the top ten hold more than 9.5%. The sequenced material came from PBMCs. The receptors stem from a woman in her thirties or forties in good health. Some clones in this sample may be carry-over from other donors' samples. Each CDR3 is given with its conserved first and last residue. The D gene is left open where the match is weak.

>-|TRBV28
CASSLWGRWAEAFF
>-|TRBV19
CASSTTVLYSPQHF
>TRBD1|TRBV6-1
CASSLQGALNEQYF
>-|TRBV11-2
CASSLLGAGGTDTQYF
>-|TRBV7-9
CASSLDGPYGYTF
>-|TRBV27
CASSRTYAYEQYF
>-|TRBV28
CASTPGTLYNEQFF
>-|TRBV9
CASSAQGSRDGYTF
>TRBD1|TRBV4-1
CASSRVIAGTDYEQYF
>TRBD1|TRBV6-5
CASSLTGASQPQHF
>TRBD1|TRBV30
CAWSVLSGGDNQPQHF
>TRBD2|TRBV10-3
CAISNQREAGDTQYF
>TRBD1|TRBV7-3
CASSSTTGVGAYEQYF
>TRBD1|TRBV6-1
CASRDAGQGIYEQYF
>TRBD2|TRBV11-2
CASSKGLAGVDEQFF
>-|TRBV9
CASSAADNEQFF
>TRBD1|TRBV5-1
CASSSAGTGTGELFF
>-|TRBV7-9
CASSLGGGAYNEQFF
>TRBD2|TRBV27
CASSLMGGISYEQYF
>-|TRBV28
CASIIGNTIYF
>-|TRBV28
CASSLEGGLMNTEAFF
>-|TRBV5-6
CASSLEEGETQYF
>-|TRBV9
CASSVATGSYNEQFF
>-|TRBV27
CASSHRRNTEAFF
>-|TRBV2
CASRNSYEQYF
>TRBD1|TRBV19
CASSGQGRNEQYF
>-|TRBV28
CAGSYPHRGSYNEQFF
>-|TRBV5-4
CASSLGGEETQYF
>-|TRBV7-8
CASSLAAVQYF
>-|TRBV27
CASSLYRLGGEQYF
>-|TRBV2
CASSDLNEKLFF
>-|TRBV5-1
CASSSRGNEQFF
>-|TRBV7-9
CASSLGGSYGYTF
>-|TRBV28
CASGQAGGNEKLFF
>-|TRBV2
CATDSYTDTQYF
>TRBD1|TRBV10-3
CAISATTGLDGYTF
>-|TRBV11-2
CASRSARHAQYNEQFF
>-|TRBV18
CASSPQATGMNTEAFF
>-|TRBV9
CASSVALRTGPGYNEQFF
>-|TRBV6-6
CASTRQSTGELFF
>TRBD1|TRBV19
CASSYRDRVGYGYTF
>TRBD1|TRBV7-9
CASSATTGFPYEQYF
>-|TRBV19
CASSIAGEGNQPQHF
>-|TRBV6-1
CAGSATVITNYGYTF
>TRBD2|TRBV2
CASPRTSGTYNEQFF
>-|TRBV7-2
CASSLGRGVNTGELFF
>-|TRBV6-6
CASSYGGAATEAFF
>TRBD1|TRBV18
CASSPGQGPYEQYF
>-|TRBV28
CASSPAGTGTYEQYF
>TRBD2|TRBV11-3
CASSRLAGGTGELFF
>TRBD1|TRBV2
CAARDRGRDTQYF
>TRBD1|TRBV23-1
CASRPQGACCEKLFF
>-|TRBV9
CASSADSLSYEQYF
>TRBD2|TRBV11-1
CASSSLAGGPYEQFF
>-|TRBV7-6
CASSLRGSGADTQYF
>-|TRBV2
CASSVEDNSYEQYF
>TRBD1|TRBV9
CASSVAPQGQGTGNTIYF
>TRBD1|TRBV28
CASSLQGVSAFF